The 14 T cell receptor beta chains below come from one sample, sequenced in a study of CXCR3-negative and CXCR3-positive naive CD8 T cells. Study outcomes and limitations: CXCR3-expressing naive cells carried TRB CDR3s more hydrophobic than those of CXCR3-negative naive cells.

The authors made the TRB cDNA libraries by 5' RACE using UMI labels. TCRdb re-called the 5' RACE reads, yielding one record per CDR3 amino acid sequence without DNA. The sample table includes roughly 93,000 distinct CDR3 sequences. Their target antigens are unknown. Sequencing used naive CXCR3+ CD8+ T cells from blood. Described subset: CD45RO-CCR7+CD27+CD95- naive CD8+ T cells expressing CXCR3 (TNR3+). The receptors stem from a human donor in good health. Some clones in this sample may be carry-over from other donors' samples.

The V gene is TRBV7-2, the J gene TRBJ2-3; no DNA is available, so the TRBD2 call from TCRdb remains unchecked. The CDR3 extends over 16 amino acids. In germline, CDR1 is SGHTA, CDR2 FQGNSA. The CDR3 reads CASSVTSGGTTDTQYF.

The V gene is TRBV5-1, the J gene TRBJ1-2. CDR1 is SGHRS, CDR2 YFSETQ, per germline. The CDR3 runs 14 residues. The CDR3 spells CASSLRPANYGYTF.

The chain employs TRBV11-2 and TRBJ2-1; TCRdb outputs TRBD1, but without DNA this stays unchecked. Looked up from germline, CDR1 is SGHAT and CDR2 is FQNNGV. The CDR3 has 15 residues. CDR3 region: CASSLSVQGYNEQFF.

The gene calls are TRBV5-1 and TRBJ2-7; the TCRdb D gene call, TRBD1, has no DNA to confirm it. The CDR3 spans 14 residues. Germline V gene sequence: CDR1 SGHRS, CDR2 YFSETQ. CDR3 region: CASSDRDRPYEQYF.

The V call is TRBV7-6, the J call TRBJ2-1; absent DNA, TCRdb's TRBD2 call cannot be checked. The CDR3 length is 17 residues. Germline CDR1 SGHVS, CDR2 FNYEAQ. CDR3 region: CASSPYPLAGADNEQFF.

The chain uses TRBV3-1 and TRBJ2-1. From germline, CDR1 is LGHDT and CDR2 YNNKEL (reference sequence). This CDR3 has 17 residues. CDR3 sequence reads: CASSQDRLARSYNEQFF.

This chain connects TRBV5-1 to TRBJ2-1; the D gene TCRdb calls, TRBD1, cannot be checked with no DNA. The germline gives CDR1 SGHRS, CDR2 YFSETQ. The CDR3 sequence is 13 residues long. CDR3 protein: CASTTDRGNEQFF. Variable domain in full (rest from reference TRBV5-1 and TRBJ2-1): KAGVTQTPRYLIKTRGQQVTLSCSPISGHRSVSWYQQTPGQGLQFLFEYFSETQRNKGNFPGRFSGRQFSNSRSEMNVSTLELGDSALYLCASTTDRGNEQFFGPGTRLTVL.

The chain's CDR3 is CASSLRVKGRETQYF. The genes are TRBV7-6 and TRBJ2-5; TCRdb designates TRBD2, a call that cannot be tested without DNA. CDR3 size: 15 residues. Germline V CDR1 and CDR2: SGHVS, FNYEAQ.

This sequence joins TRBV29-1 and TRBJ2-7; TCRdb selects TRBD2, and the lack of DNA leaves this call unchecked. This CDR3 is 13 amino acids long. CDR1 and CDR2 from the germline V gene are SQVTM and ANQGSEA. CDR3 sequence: CSVEGARTYEQYF.

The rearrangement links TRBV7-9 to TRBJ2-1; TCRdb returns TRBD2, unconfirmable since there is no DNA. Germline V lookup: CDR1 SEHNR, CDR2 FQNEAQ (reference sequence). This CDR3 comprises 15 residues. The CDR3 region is CASSNRSGGADEQFF.

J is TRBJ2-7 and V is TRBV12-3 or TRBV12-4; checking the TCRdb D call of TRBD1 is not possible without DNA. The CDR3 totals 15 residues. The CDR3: CASSPRQGIAGEQYF.

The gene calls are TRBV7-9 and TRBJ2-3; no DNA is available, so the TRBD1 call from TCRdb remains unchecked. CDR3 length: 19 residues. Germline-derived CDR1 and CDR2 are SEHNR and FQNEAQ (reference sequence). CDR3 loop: CASSWETGKELFSTGTQYF.

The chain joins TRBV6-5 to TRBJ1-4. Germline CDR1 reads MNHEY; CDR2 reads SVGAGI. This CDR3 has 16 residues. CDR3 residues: CASSYAGRETNEKLFF.

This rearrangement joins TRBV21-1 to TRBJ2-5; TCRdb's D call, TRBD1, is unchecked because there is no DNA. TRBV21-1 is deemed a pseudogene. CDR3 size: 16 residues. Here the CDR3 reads CASSKPCGRGQETQYF.